The 26 T cell receptor beta chains below were found in one sample sequenced in a study of radiation and T cells in renal cell carcinoma. Described time point: blood 4 weeks post-SBRT, at nephrectomy. Specified treatment: 15 Gy SBRT to primary tumor, nephrectomy 4 weeks later. Using immunoSEQ multiplex PCR, the repertoire was profiled, and TCRdb retains in-frame clones only, with some absent. Here the sample spans about 170,000 clones, 88% being singletons. This material consisted of blood, taken from a patient whose treatment included radiotherapy and nephrectomy. The receptors were gathered from a woman in her forties or fifties with renal cell carcinoma.

The chain combines TRBV7-2 with TRBJ2-2; TRBD1 or TRBD2 may be the D gene (5 bases each). This CDR3 has 14 amino acids. Germline V CDR1 and CDR2: SGHTA, FQGNSA. Trimming took 6 bases from V and 0 from J, leaving 8 bases between them. CDR3 coding DNA: TGTGCCAGCAGGGGACCATCGAACACCGGGGAGCTGTTTTTT. The encoded protein is CASRGPSNTGELFF.

The chain employs TRBV19 and TRBJ1-2; a weak D match, TRBD1 (5 bases). Germline CDR1 and CDR2: LNHDA and SQIVND (reference sequence). The CDR3 runs 15 residues. Trimming stripped 7 bases from V and 3 bases from J, with 18 bases between. Written as DNA, the CDR3 is TGTGCCAGTATTCCCTCGAGTCGGGGGGACTATGGCTACACCTTC. Its protein is CASIPSSRGDYGYTF.

The chain joins TRBV7-9 to TRBJ1-2, with D possibly TRBD1 on 5 matching bases. Germline V lookup: CDR1 SEHNR, CDR2 FQNEAQ (reference sequence). V was trimmed by 4 bases and J by 5 bases, leaving 20 bases between them. The CDR3 extends over 16 amino acids. In DNA form, the CDR3 reads TGTGCCAGCAGCTCCTCAGAATACGGGACCCAGTATGGCTACACCTTC. Its protein product is CASSSSEYGTQYGYTF.

This rearrangement joins TRBV6-6 to TRBJ1-1; D gene unclear. V lost 5 bases to trimming and J lost 0 bases, with 4 bases between them. The germline V gene encodes CDR1 MNHNY and CDR2 SVGAGI (reference sequence). The CDR3 loop spans 12 amino acids. This CDR3 reads CASSAMNTEAFF. CDR3 nucleotides: TGTGCCAGCAGTGCCATGAACACTGAAGCTTTCTTT.

The chain combines TRBV10-2 with TRBJ1-4; tentatively, D is TRBD1 (6 bases). The germline gives CDR1 WSHSY, CDR2 SAAADI. V was shortened by 3 bases and J by 5 bases, with 10 bases between the two germline ends. The CDR3 loop spans 14 amino acids. The CDR3 DNA sequence: TGCGCCAGCAGTGAAGGGACACGGAATGAAAAACTGTTTTTT. Residues: CASSEGTRNEKLFF.

To note about this clone: A junction boundary mismatches the germline segment, possibly from a read error. Other nucleotide sequences in the sample specify the same CDR3. CDR3 in amino acids: CASSLEGQGPKETQYF. CDR3 DNA: TGCGCCAGCAGTTTGGAGGGACAGGGGCCAAAAGAGACCCAGTACTTC. The chain links TRBV5-1 to TRBJ2-5, with TRBD1 matching over 10 bases. The length of the CDR3 is 16 residues. Germline-derived CDR1 and CDR2 are SGHRS and YFSETQ.

The chain carries TRBV7-2 and TRBJ2-7, with 10 positions matching TRBD1. The J segment lost 3 bases and the V segment lost 6 bases, leaving 8 bases of the junction unmatched. Germline V gene sequence: CDR1 SGHTA, CDR2 FQGNSA. The CDR3 consists of 15 residues. The CDR3 DNA is TGTGCCAGCAGGGAGACAGGGGGCAAGCTCTACGAGCAGTACTTC. This encodes CASRETGGKLYEQYF. Together with reference TRBV7-2 and TRBJ2-7, the CDR3 gives the full variable domain: GAGVSQSPSNKVTEKGKDVELRCDPISGHTALYWYRQSLGQGLEFLIYFQGNSAPDKSGLPSDRFSAERTGGSVSTLTIQRTQQEDSAVYLCASRETGGKLYEQYFGPGTRLTVT.

CDR3 region: CASSPVTVNPIGYTF. CDR3 coding DNA: TGTGCCAGTAGTCCCGTAACGGTAAATCCTATCGGCTACACCTTC. The chain uses TRBV19 and TRBJ1-2, with D uncertain. This CDR3 is 15 amino acids long. Germline V CDR1 and CDR2: LNHDA, SQIVND (reference sequence). V was cut by 5 bases and J by 8 bases, with 21 bases left in between.

The genes are TRBV10-3 and TRBJ1-1; TRBD1 is a possible D gene (6 bases). Trimming pared 6 bases from V and 2 bases from J, leaving 13 bases between. The CDR3 is 14 residues long. Germline CDR1 and CDR2: ENHRY and SYGVKD. The CDR3 DNA reads as TGTGCCATCAGACCCAGGGGACTAAACACTGAAGCTTTCTTT. This translates into CAIRPRGLNTEAFF.

The rearrangement links TRBV7-3 to TRBJ2-1; tentative D call: TRBD2 (6 bases). With 5 bases removed from V and 0 bases from J, the gap between germline ends came to 8 bases. The CDR3 consists of 14 residues. Germline V gives CDR1 SGHTA, CDR2 FQGTGA. The CDR3 loop is CASSHGGSYNEQFF. The CDR3 DNA reads TGTGCCAGCAGCCACGGGGGCTCCTACAATGAGCAGTTCTTC.

The rearrangement joins TRBV6-5 to TRBJ2-7; TRBD1 matches at 9 bases. There are 16 residues in the CDR3. Germline CDR1 and CDR2: MNHEY and SVGAGI. The ends lost 0 bases at V and 0 bases at J; junction bases unmatched: 3. The CDR3 loop reads CASSYSTGGSSYEQYF. DNA of the CDR3: TGTGCCAGCAGTTACTCGACAGGGGGGAGCTCCTACGAGCAGTACTTC.

The chain is built from TRBV5-4 and TRBJ2-1; maybe TRBD2 (7 bases). Trimming pared 0 bases from V and 1 base from J, leaving 17 bases between. The germline V gene has CDR1 SGHNT and CDR2 YYREEE (reference sequence). CDR3 length equals 18 residues. Here the CDR3 reads CASSLGGSAGASYNEQFF. Written as DNA, the CDR3 is TGTGCCAGCAGCTTGGGAGGTTCCGCGGGGGCGTCCTACAATGAGCAGTTCTTC.

The V gene is TRBV4-3, the J gene TRBJ2-3, with D maybe TRBD1 (6 bases). CDR1 is LGHNA, CDR2 YSLEER, per germline. The CDR3 runs to 16 residues. V gave up 0 bases and J gave up 6 bases, with 16 bases separating them. CDR3 in DNA: TGCGCCAGCAGCCAAGATCTCCTGACAGGTTCGGATACGCAGTATTTT. Translation gives CASSQDLLTGSDTQYF.

This chain uses TRBV14 with TRBJ1-1, with D maybe TRBD1 (5 bases). Trimming took off 0 bases at V and 5 bases at J, with 10 bases between the two ends. CDR1 is SGHDN, CDR2 FVKESK, per germline. This CDR3 region has 14 residues. The CDR3 sequence is CASSQDRRGTEAFF. The CDR3 nucleotides read TGTGCCAGCAGCCAAGACCGTCGGGGGACTGAAGCTTTCTTT.

The chain joins TRBV7-2 to TRBJ2-5, with a possible D match to TRBD1 (5 bases). V was clipped by 1 base and J by 5 bases, with 14 bases between them. CDR1 is SGHTA, CDR2 FQGNSA, per germline. CDR3 length: 15 amino acids. This CDR3 is CASSLEQGVMETQYF. The CDR3 coding sequence is TGTGCCAGCAGCTTAGAGCAAGGGGTTATGGAGACCCAGTACTTC.

This clone was seen just once. The V gene is TRBV18, the J gene TRBJ2-1; TRBD2 matches at 10 bases. CDR3 size: 15 residues. V trimming: 8 bases; J trimming: 6 bases; junction bases outside the gene matches: 10. The germline V gene has CDR1 KGHSH and CDR2 LQKENI. CDR3 protein: CASISSGGAFNEQFF. Written as DNA, the CDR3 is TGTGCCAGCATCTCAAGCGGGGGGGCCTTCAATGAGCAGTTCTTC.

The rearrangement uses TRBV7-2 and TRBJ1-5; TRBD1 is a possible D gene (5 bases). With 1 base removed from V and 4 bases from J, the gap between germline ends came to 11 bases. Germline CDR1 is SGHTA and CDR2 is FQGNSA. The CDR3 is made up of 15 amino acids. In DNA, the CDR3 is TGTGCCAGCAGCTTAGAACGGGGGAGGAATCAGCCCCAGCATTTT. It yields the protein CASSLERGRNQPQHF.

J is TRBJ1-2 and V is TRBV4-1, with unresolved D. The V gene lost 0 bases and the J gene lost 6 bases, with 11 bases spanning the gap. Germline values: CDR1 MGHRA, CDR2 YSYEKL. The CDR3 sequence is 14 residues long. The CDR3 DNA reads TGCGCCAGCAGCCAAGACCGGGCCTCCGATGGCTACACCTTC. As protein: CASSQDRASDGYTF.

The chain is built from TRBV9 and TRBJ1-1; D is uncertain. The CDR3 length is 15 residues. Germline V gives CDR1 SGDLS, CDR2 YYNGEE. Trimming took off 1 base at V and 2 bases at J, with 12 bases between the two ends. Here the CDR3 reads CASSVTSDGNTEAFF. CDR3 coding DNA: TGTGCCAGCAGCGTAACTTCGGACGGTAACACTGAAGCTTTCTTT.

The rearrangement joins TRBV6-5 to TRBJ2-7; 8 positions match TRBD2. Germline V gene sequence: CDR1 MNHEY, CDR2 SVGAGI. V trimming: 0 bases; J trimming: 3 bases; junction bases outside the gene matches: 4. This CDR3 region has 15 residues. CDR3 DNA sequence: TGTGCCAGCAGTTACTCTGCGGGGGGCCGCTACGAGCAGTACTTC. This codes for CASSYSAGGRYEQYF.

The chain joins TRBV5-6 to TRBJ2-3, with D unresolved. The CDR3 runs to 12 residues. Germline V gives CDR1 SGHDT, CDR2 YYEEEE. The V and J ends lost 0 bases and 6 bases respectively, with 5 bases between them. The CDR3 loop is CASSLGVDTQYF. For the CDR3, the DNA is TGTGCCAGCAGCTTGGGAGTGGATACGCAGTATTTT.

The J gene is TRBJ1-2, the V gene TRBV19; the D gene is possibly TRBD1 (6 bases). Germline V lookup: CDR1 LNHDA, CDR2 SQIVND (reference sequence). Trimming removed 8 bases at V and 1 base at J, with 17 bases between. The CDR3 is made up of 15 amino acids. Here the CDR3 reads CASGQLPRINYGYTF. CDR3 sequence (DNA): TGTGCCAGTGGACAGCTTCCACGGATTAACTATGGCTACACCTTC.

V is TRBV4-3 and J is TRBJ2-3, with 7 bases fitting TRBD2. J gave up 0 bases and V 3 bases, and 9 bases lay outside the gene matches. This CDR3 region has 17 residues. Per germline, CDR1 LGHNA and CDR2 YSLEER. As DNA, the CDR3 is TGCGCCAGCAGCCAGCTGCGGGGGTCCCCTAGCACAGATACGCAGTATTTT. It yields the protein CASSQLRGSPSTDTQYF.

This clone was seen only once. This chain joins TRBV29-1 and TRBJ2-1, with D perhaps TRBD2 (5 bases). The CDR3 consists of 14 residues. With 3 bases removed from V and 0 bases from J, the gap between germline ends came to 9 bases. Per the germline V gene, CDR1 is SQVTM and CDR2 is ANQGSEA. As DNA, the CDR3 is TGCAGCGTTGATCCGGGGAGCTCCTACAATGAGCAGTTCTTC. Residues: CSVDPGSSYNEQFF.

The V gene is TRBV6-6, the J gene TRBJ2-7; D is possibly TRBD2 (5 bases). Germline V gene sequence: CDR1 MNHNY, CDR2 SVGAGI (reference sequence). The CDR3 has 14 amino acids. V lost 2 bases, J lost 7 bases, and 15 bases lay in between. The CDR3 coding sequence is TGTGCCAGCAGTTACGCGGGCCGGTCGAGTGAGCAGTACTTC. It codes for CASSYAGRSSEQYF.

The chain recombines TRBV7-2 with TRBJ1-3; D may be TRBD1 (5 bases). The V and J ends lost 5 bases and 5 bases respectively, with 13 bases between them. Germline assignment: CDR1 SGHTA and CDR2 FQGNSA. The CDR3 contains 14 residues. CDR3 residues: CASSQGTTRNTIYF. As DNA, the CDR3 is TGTGCCAGCAGCCAAGGGACGACAAGAAACACCATATATTTT.